These 26 T cell receptor beta chains originate from one sample sequenced in a study of T cell changes during pregnancy in multiple sclerosis. The table came from immunoSEQ multiplex PCR; TCRdb's copy has only in-frame clones and leaves some out. The table has about 40,000 clones, around 90% seen once. Specimen: peripheral blood, collected in the first trimester of pregnancy. Every receptor here comes from a female donor in good health, enrolled as a control in a pregnancy study.

The V gene is TRBV9, the J gene TRBJ2-3, with 7 bases identical to TRBD1. The V gene's germline CDR1 is SGDLS and CDR2 YYNGEE. CDR3 size: 11 residues. Trimming cost V 4 bases and J 12 bases; bases outside gene matches: 5. CDR3 residues: CASSSDRTQYF. The CDR3 nucleotides read TGTGCCAGCAGCTCGGACAGGACTCAGTATTTT. The full variable domain, with the rest looked up from reference TRBV9 and TRBJ2-3, is DSGVTQTPKHLITATGQRVTLRCSPRSGDLSVYWYQQSLDQGLQFLIQYYNGEERAKGNILERFSAQQFPDLHSELNLSSLELGDSALYFCASSSDRTQYFGPGTRLTVL.

The genes are TRBV30 and TRBJ1-5; D perhaps matches TRBD1 (6 bases). V lost 3 bases and J lost 7, with 16 bases in between. Germline assignment: CDR1 GTSNPN and CDR2 SVGIG (reference sequence). This CDR3 is built from 14 residues. CDR3 DNA: TGTGCCTGGAGCCACTCGGCACAGGGCCAGCCCCAGCATTTT. Residues: CAWSHSAQGQPQHF. Filled out from reference TRBV30 and TRBJ1-5, the complete variable domain reads SQTIHQWPATLVQPVGSPLSLECTVEGTSNPNLYWYRQAAGRGLQLLFYSVGIGQISSEVPQNLSASRPQDRQFILSSKKLLLSDSGFYLCAWSHSAQGQPQHFGDGTRLSIL.

The chain carries TRBV27 and TRBJ2-3, with 13 bases identical to TRBD2. Germline loops: CDR1 MNHEY, CDR2 SMNVEV (reference sequence). The junction had 1 base not matched to a gene; V was cut back by 8 bases and J by 5 bases. CDR3 length: 13 residues. The CDR3 nucleotides are TGTGCCAGCCGGACTAGCGGGGGAGATACGCAGTATTTT. It translates to CASRTSGGDTQYF.

The chain has TRBV29-1 and TRBJ2-2; TRBD2 agrees at 12 bases. This CDR3 comprises 15 residues. Trimming at V came to 5 bases and at J to 7 bases, leaving 8 bases not matched to a gene. Looked up from germline, CDR1 is SQVTM and CDR2 is ANQGSEA. CDR3 protein: CSVSASGREGGELFF. The CDR3 bases are TGCAGCGTTTCGGCTAGCGGGAGGGAGGGCGGGGAGCTGTTTTTT.

This clone is classed as medium-sized. The rearrangement uses TRBV5-4 and TRBJ1-6; 7 bases match TRBD1. Germline V CDR1 and CDR2: SGHNT, YYREEE (reference sequence). The CDR3 has 15 amino acids. The V segment lost 0 bases and the J segment 6 bases; nucleotides outside the gene matches: 3. This CDR3 reads CASSLAGDSNSPLHF. DNA of the CDR3: TGTGCCAGCAGCTTGGCCGGGGACAGTAATTCACCCCTCCACTTT.

The CDR3 DNA reads as TGTGCCAGTAGCCCCCTCACTCACAATGAGCAGTTCTTC. Amino acid sequence: CASSPLTHNEQFF. The rearrangement joins TRBV19 to TRBJ2-1; D not resolved. Trimming removed 6 bases at V and 5 bases at J, with 11 bases between. There are 13 residues in the CDR3. Germline V gene data show CDR1 as LNHDA and CDR2 as SQIVND (reference sequence).

The chain uses TRBV27 and TRBJ1-6; D may be TRBD1 (6 bases). The CDR3 has 16 residues. CDR1 and CDR2 (germline): MNHEY, SMNVEV (reference sequence). Between the trimmed V and J ends, which lost 5 bases and 6 bases, there was a span of 17 bases. CDR3 bases: TGTGCCAGCAGTCCCACACCGGGACACCGTAATTCACCCCTCCACTTT. Its translation: CASSPTPGHRNSPLHF.

The V gene is TRBV13, the J gene TRBJ2-7, with 12 bases identical to TRBD2. Germline lookup yields CDR1 PRHDT and CDR2 FYEKMQ (reference sequence). This CDR3 is built from 18 residues. The J segment lost 6 bases and the V segment lost 1 base, leaving 13 bases of the junction unmatched. The chain's CDR3 is CASSLAETSGSGWSEQYF. CDR3 nucleotides: TGTGCCAGCAGCTTAGCTGAGACTAGCGGGAGTGGTTGGTCCGAGCAGTACTTC. The full variable domain, in which reference TRBV13 and TRBJ2-7 provide the parts outside the CDR3, is AAGVIQSPRHLIKEKRETATLKCYPIPRHDTVYWYQQGPGQDPQFLISFYEKMQSDKGSIPDRFSAQQFSDYHSELNMSSLELGDSALYFCASSLAETSGSGWSEQYFGPGTRLTVT.

The chain couples TRBV2 to TRBJ1-1, with TRBD1 as a possible D gene (6 bases). Trimming took 6 bases from V and 1 from J, leaving 9 bases between them. This CDR3 comprises 13 residues. Germline-derived CDR1 and CDR2 are SNHLY and FYNNEI. The CDR3 DNA reads as TGTGCCAGCAGGGGGACAAAGAACACTGAAGCTTTCTTT. Protein: CASRGTKNTEAFF.

The rearrangement uses TRBV5-1 and TRBJ2-1; 11 bases match TRBD2. CDR3 size: 16 residues. CDR1 SGHRS and CDR2 YFSETQ come from the germline V gene. V shed 5 bases, J shed 10 bases, and the junction held 14 bases outside the gene matches. CDR3 coding DNA: TGCGCCAGCAGTTTATTAACTAGCGGGAGTTCTCGGGAGCAGTTCTTC. It specifies CASSLLTSGSSREQFF. The full variable domain, its missing parts supplied by reference TRBV5-1 and TRBJ2-1, is KAGVTQTPRYLIKTRGQQVTLSCSPISGHRSVSWYQQTPGQGLQFLFEYFSETQRNKGNFPGRFSGRQFSNSRSEMNVSTLELGDSALYLCASSLLTSGSSREQFFGPGTRLTVL.

V and J are TRBV18 and TRBJ1-2; TRBD1 matches at 9 bases. This CDR3 is 14 amino acids long. Trimming took 6 bases from V and 4 from J; bases not matched to a gene: 6. Germline V lookup: CDR1 KGHSH, CDR2 LQKENI. The CDR3 coding sequence is TGTGCCAGCTCTCGAACAGGGGGCAGCTATGGCTACACCTTC. Its protein product is CASSRTGGSYGYTF.

This chain connects TRBV6-1 to TRBJ2-6; perhaps TRBD1 as D (6 bases). CDR1 MNHNS and CDR2 SASEGT come from the germline V gene. The CDR3 runs 16 residues. The V end was cut by 3 bases, the J end by 0 bases, with 9 bases between. The CDR3 sequence is CASSDTTGSGANVLTF. DNA of the CDR3: TGTGCCAGCAGTGATACGACAGGCTCTGGGGCCAACGTCCTGACTTTC.

The V call is TRBV29-1, the J call TRBJ2-3; unclear D gene. Germline lookup yields CDR1 SQVTM and CDR2 ANQGSEA. There are 12 residues in the CDR3. The V gene lost 6 bases and the J gene lost 8 bases, with 15 bases spanning the gap. CDR3 DNA: TGCAGCGTAGCCGACGGAGCCGGTACGCAGTATTTT. Protein sequence: CSVADGAGTQYF.

This chain joins TRBV9 and TRBJ2-7; 9 bases are shared with TRBD1. Germline loops: CDR1 SGDLS, CDR2 YYNGEE. CDR3 length equals 15 residues. J was trimmed by 6 bases and V by 2 bases; bases with no gene match: 9. The CDR3 nucleotides read TGTGCCAGCAGCGTTTTCGGCGGACAGGGGAGCGAGCAGTACTTC. The encoded protein is CASSVFGGQGSEQYF. Full variable domain (missing parts from reference TRBV9 and TRBJ2-7): DSGVTQTPKHLITATGQRVTLRCSPRSGDLSVYWYQQSLDQGLQFLIQYYNGEERAKGNILERFSAQQFPDLHSELNLSSLELGDSALYFCASSVFGGQGSEQYFGPGTRLTVT.

This rearrangement joins TRBV27 to TRBJ2-2; 7 bases line up with TRBD1. CDR1 is MNHEY, CDR2 SMNVEV, per germline (reference sequence). The CDR3 extends over 15 amino acids. The ends lost 1 base at V and 4 bases at J; junction bases unmatched: 3. This CDR3 is CASSLLAGGTGELFF. The CDR3 DNA is TGTGCCAGCAGTTTATTGGCAGGGGGCACCGGGGAGCTGTTTTTT.

This clone was seen once. The chain employs TRBV7-8 and TRBJ2-7, with 11 bases matching TRBD1. This CDR3 region has 13 residues. Germline V gene lookup returns CDR1 SGHVS and CDR2 FQNEAQ. Trimming cost V 5 bases and J 7 bases; bases outside gene matches: 4. CDR3 nucleotides: TGTGCCAGCAGCCGGGACAGGGGGTTAGAGCAGTACTTC. This encodes CASSRDRGLEQYF.

This chain connects TRBV10-3 to TRBJ2-1; D may correspond to TRBD1 or TRBD2 (6 bases each). Between the trimmed V and J ends, which lost 6 bases and 4 bases, there was a span of 16 bases. CDR3 size: 15 residues. Germline V lookup: CDR1 ENHRY, CDR2 SYGVKD. CDR3 coding DNA: TGTGCCATCAGGGAGGGGGAGAAAGGATACAATGAGCAGTTCTTC. It encodes CAIREGEKGYNEQFF.

The chain employs TRBV7-3 and TRBJ2-7; the D gene is possibly TRBD2 (6 bases). V lost 5 bases, J lost 3 bases, and 17 bases lay in between. The CDR3 contains 15 residues. Germline V gives CDR1 SGHTA, CDR2 FQGTGA. The CDR3 loop reads CASSPERGGDYEQYF. The CDR3, as DNA: TGTGCCAGCAGCCCCGAACGCGGCGGGGACTACGAGCAGTACTTC.

The V and J genes are TRBV5-1 and TRBJ2-7, with a weak D call TRBD2 (6 bases). Germline CDR1 SGHRS, CDR2 YFSETQ. With 0 bases removed from V and 3 bases from J, the gap between germline ends came to 19 bases. The CDR3 loop spans 17 amino acids. This CDR3 is CASSLELAAELGYEQYF. In DNA form, the CDR3 reads TGCGCCAGCAGCTTGGAGTTAGCGGCCGAATTAGGCTACGAGCAGTACTTC. The full variable domain, with the rest looked up from reference TRBV5-1 and TRBJ2-7, is KAGVTQTPRYLIKTRGQQVTLSCSPISGHRSVSWYQQTPGQGLQFLFEYFSETQRNKGNFPGRFSGRQFSNSRSEMNVSTLELGDSALYLCASSLELAAELGYEQYFGPGTRLTVT.

This clone was picked up one time. CDR3 sequence reads: CASSQVTSGMGKEQFF. In nucleotides, the CDR3 is TGTGCCAGCAGTCAAGTCACTAGCGGGATGGGAAAAGAGCAGTTCTTC. The rearrangement links TRBV28 to TRBJ2-1; 10 bases fit TRBD2. J was trimmed by 10 bases and V by 5 bases; bases with no gene match: 14. From germline, CDR1 is MDHEN and CDR2 SYDVKM. The CDR3 length is 16 residues.

The gene calls are TRBV9 and TRBJ2-1; D perhaps matches TRBD1 (7 bases). The CDR3 sequence is 17 residues long. V lost 0 bases to trimming and J lost 2 bases, with 15 bases between them. Germline loops: CDR1 SGDLS, CDR2 YYNGEE. This chain's CDR3 is CASSVDSGGGAYNEQFF. The CDR3 coding sequence is TGTGCCAGCAGCGTAGATAGTGGAGGGGGCGCCTACAATGAGCAGTTCTTC.

The chain employs TRBV25-1 and TRBJ2-6, with D perhaps matching TRBD1 (6 bases). Germline CDR1 and CDR2: MGHDK and SYGVNS. V shed 9 bases and J shed 3 bases, with 18 bases lying between them. This CDR3 is 16 amino acids long. CDR3 residues: CARPTISGVGANVLTF. DNA of the CDR3: TGTGCCAGACCGACAATTTCAGGGGTTGGGGCCAACGTCCTGACTTTC.

V usage is TRBV19 and J usage is TRBJ2-2, with TRBD1 identical over 9 bases. J was trimmed by 3 bases and V by 9 bases; bases with no gene match: 5. CDR3 length equals 14 residues. Germline loops: CDR1 LNHDA, CDR2 SQIVND (reference sequence). CDR3 in DNA: TGTGCCAGCCAGGGACAGGGTCACACCGGGGAGCTGTTTTTT. It is translated as CASQGQGHTGELFF.

V is TRBV29-1 and J is TRBJ1-1; D perhaps matches TRBD1 (6 bases). The CDR3 consists of 15 residues. Germline V gene sequence: CDR1 SQVTM, CDR2 ANQGSEA. V lost 4 bases to trimming and J lost 1 base, with 16 bases between them. This CDR3 is CSVGQVVTGNTEAFF. CDR3 nucleotide sequence: TGCAGCGTTGGACAGGTCGTGACCGGGAACACTGAAGCTTTCTTT.

The chain couples TRBV6-5 to TRBJ2-7; D is ambiguous. Germline lookup yields CDR1 MNHEY and CDR2 SVGAGI. The CDR3 is 15 amino acids. Trimming took off 5 bases at V and 3 bases at J, with 17 bases between the two ends. Written as DNA, the CDR3 is TGTGCCAGCAGTAAAACATTTTTGGGCTTCTACGAGCAGTACTTC. Amino acid sequence: CASSKTFLGFYEQYF.

CDR3 sequence reads: CATPGGGAGTNSPLHF. The CDR3 DNA follows: TGTGCCACCCCAGGTGGGGGGGCAGGGACCAATTCACCCCTCCACTTT. V and J are TRBV2 and TRBJ1-6; a weak D match, TRBD1 (6 bases). Germline V gene lookup returns CDR1 SNHLY and CDR2 FYNNEI. CDR3 length: 16 residues. Trimming took off 10 bases at V and 7 bases at J, with 23 bases between the two ends.